A single sample is the source of the 2 T cell receptor beta chains below, sequenced in a study of blood T cell repertoires in COVID-19 (TCRdb year 2020). Library preparation used the immunoSEQ multiplex PCR assay. TCRdb took this table from immuneACCESS and kept in-frame rearrangements with V and J called. Such tables lack part of the clones; where checked against another copy, unresolved V genes explain under half of the gap, and the rest is unexplained. The sample table contains approximately 260,000 clones; only one count was recorded for around 85% of them. Of the sample, over 7.5% is held by the ten largest clones. Sample: peripheral blood. Receptors were obtained from a woman older than 75 with acute or convalescent COVID-19.

The CDR3 coding sequence is TGTGCCAGCAGCTTGTCGGGGGGGGACAATCAGCCCCAGCATTTT. Its translation is CASSLSGGDNQPQHF. V gene TRBV5-8 combines with J gene TRBJ1-5; possible D gene TRBD1, 5 bases. This CDR3 region has 15 residues. The V and J ends lost 1 base and 3 bases respectively, with 11 bases between them. In germline, CDR1 is SGHTS, CDR2 YDEGEE. The whole variable domain, filled in from reference TRBV5-8 and TRBJ1-5, reads EAGVTQSPTHLIKTRGQQATLRCSPISGHTSVYWYQQALGLGLQFLLWYDEGEERNRGNFPPRFSGRQFPNYSSELNVNALELEDSALYLCASSLSGGDNQPQHFGDGTRLSIL.

The chain recombines TRBV5-8 with TRBJ1-1; D gene ambiguous. CDR3 length equals 10 residues. V lost 2 bases, J lost 10 bases, and 6 bases lay in between. Germline V gene lookup returns CDR1 SGHTS and CDR2 YDEGEE. CDR3: CASSLVGAFF. DNA for the CDR3: TGTGCCAGCAGCTTAGTCGGAGCTTTCTTT.